The next 24 T cell receptor beta chains were all read from a single sample in a study of response to subunit inactivated influenza vaccine. TCRdb passed the RT-PCR reads through MiXCR, listing each CDR3 protein once. The sample has under 550,000 distinct CDR3 sequences, approximately 6.9% seen once; the top ten hold around 13%. The sample in question was PBMCs from blood, obtained 23 months after vaccination. The receptors originated from a man aged 50-75 years who received an inactivated influenza vaccine.

This clonotype was picked up many times. The chain couples TRBV28 to TRBJ2-7, with 7 nucleotides matching TRBD2. The CDR3 covers 16 residues. The germline gives CDR1 MDHEN, CDR2 SYDVKM. The V segment lost 4 bases and the J segment 3 bases; nucleotides outside the gene matches: 12. CDR3 sequence (DNA): TGTGCCAGCAGTTCCGGGGGAGGGGTTTCCCACTACGAGCAGTACTTC. It is translated as CASSSGGGVSHYEQYF.

For the CDR3, the DNA is TGCAGCGGGGGGTTGGGTAGCGGAGCCTACAATGAGCAGTTCTTC. Residues: CSGGLGSGAYNEQFF. This sequence joins TRBV29-1 and TRBJ2-1; TRBD2 is a possible D gene (6 bases). CDR1 is SQVTM, CDR2 ANQGSEA, per germline. The CDR3 is 15 residues long. Trimming stripped 7 bases from V and 2 bases from J, with 18 bases between.

J is TRBJ2-7 and V is TRBV28, with D hard to call. The CDR3 runs 13 residues. V was cut by 6 bases and J by 0 bases, with 9 bases left in between. Germline loops: CDR1 MDHEN, CDR2 SYDVKM. The CDR3 loop reads CASRVDNSYEQYF. As DNA, the CDR3 is TGTGCCAGCAGGGTTGACAACTCCTACGAGCAGTACTTC.

This clonotype was observed a handful of times. The V gene is TRBV6-5, the J gene TRBJ2-2; no reliable D call. CDR3 length: 16 residues. Germline CDR1 and CDR2: MNHEY and SVGAGI. Trimming pared 0 bases from V and 1 base from J, leaving 9 bases between. As DNA, the CDR3 is TGTGCCAGCAGTTACTCCGCAGTAATGAACACCGGGGAGCTGTTTTTT. Its protein product is CASSYSAVMNTGELFF.

Here the CDR3 reads CASSQYWSYNEQFF. CDR3 DNA sequence: TGTGCCAGCAGTCAATATTGGAGCTACAATGAGCAGTTCTTC. The V gene is TRBV2, the J gene TRBJ2-1; D is unresolved. Per the germline V gene, CDR1 is SNHLY and CDR2 is FYNNEI. The CDR3 length is 14 residues. V dropped 5 bases and J dropped 3 bases, with 11 bases sitting between them.

In its sample, this clonotype was seen many times. The CDR3 protein is CSVELAGVYNEQFF. CDR3 bases: TGCAGCGTCGAACTAGCGGGAGTATACAATGAGCAGTTCTTC. The genes are TRBV29-1 and TRBJ2-1; 11 bases match TRBD2. V shed 6 bases and J 4 bases; nucleotides not matched to a gene: 5. The CDR3 runs 14 residues. Germline CDR1 is SQVTM and CDR2 is ANQGSEA.

Many counts were recorded for this clonotype. The V and J genes are TRBV7-2 and TRBJ2-2; 10 positions agree with TRBD1. Germline CDR1 reads SGHTA; CDR2 reads FQGNSA. The ends lost 3 bases at V and 4 bases at J; junction bases unmatched: 2. The CDR3 extends over 15 amino acids. The CDR3: CASSFGTGVTGELFF. In DNA, the CDR3 is TGTGCCAGCAGCTTCGGGACAGGGGTCACCGGGGAGCTGTTTTTT. Full variable domain (missing parts from reference TRBV7-2 and TRBJ2-2): GAGVSQSPSNKVTEKGKDVELRCDPISGHTALYWYRQSLGQGLEFLIYFQGNSAPDKSGLPSDRFSAERTGGSVSTLTIQRTQQEDSAVYLCASSFGTGVTGELFFGEGSRLTVL.

The gene calls are TRBV7-9 and TRBJ2-2; 8 bases fit TRBD1. Per germline, CDR1 SEHNR and CDR2 FQNEAQ (reference sequence). Trimming cost V 4 bases and J 2 bases; bases outside gene matches: 6. The CDR3 loop spans 16 amino acids. The CDR3: CASSSGGQGNTGELFF. Written as DNA, the CDR3 is TGTGCCAGCAGCTCGGGCGGACAGGGTAACACCGGGGAGCTGTTTTTT.

This rearrangement joins TRBV6-5 to TRBJ2-5, with D maybe TRBD1 (5 bases). The CDR3 extends over 12 amino acids. The ends were cut back, 8 bases at V and 3 bases at J, with 10 bases in the middle. Germline V gives CDR1 MNHEY, CDR2 SVGAGI. This chain's CDR3 is CASRSTEETQYF. The CDR3 DNA reads as TGTGCCAGCCGTTCGACAGAAGAGACCCAGTACTTC.

V gene TRBV9 combines with J gene TRBJ2-3; no clear D gene. The germline V gene has CDR1 SGDLS and CDR2 YYNGEE. The CDR3 is made up of 15 amino acids. Trimming took off 0 bases at V and 2 bases at J, with 10 bases between the two ends. The CDR3 spells CASSVDGLFTDTQYF. The CDR3 DNA sequence: TGTGCCAGCAGCGTAGATGGTTTGTTCACAGATACGCAGTATTTT.

The rearrangement links TRBV6-5 to TRBJ2-1; 7 bases align to TRBD2. The ends lost 2 bases at V and 10 bases at J; junction bases unmatched: 5. Germline loops: CDR1 MNHEY, CDR2 SVGAGI. The CDR3 runs 13 residues. CDR3 residues: CASSYGLGLEQFF. CDR3 nucleotides: TGTGCCAGCAGTTACGGATTGGGACTAGAGCAGTTCTTC.

At least ten counts were recorded for this clonotype. The rearrangement joins TRBV4-2 to TRBJ2-3; 7 bases agree with TRBD2. J gave up 5 bases and V 0 bases, and 23 bases lay outside the gene matches. The CDR3 runs to 21 residues. Germline V lookup: CDR1 LGHNA, CDR2 YNFKEQ. The CDR3 nucleotides are TGTGCCAGCAGCCAAGAGATCCTGTTGCGGGAGACCATCTCTTGGAAAGATACGCAGTATTTT. This sequence encodes CASSQEILLRETISWKDTQYF.

The chain is built from TRBV20-1 and TRBJ2-1; D is perhaps TRBD2 (6 bases). The CDR3 is made up of 16 amino acids. Trimming pared 0 bases from V and 2 bases from J, leaving 14 bases between. CDR1 DFQATT and CDR2 SNEGSKA come from the germline V gene (reference sequence). The CDR3 protein is CSARDYGGVTYNEQFF. Written as DNA, the CDR3 is TGCAGTGCTAGAGATTACGGGGGAGTCACCTACAATGAGCAGTTCTTC.

The rearrangement joins TRBV20-1 to TRBJ1-1; D gene unclear. The CDR3 totals 12 residues. The germline gives CDR1 DFQATT, CDR2 SNEGSKA (reference sequence). V was pared by 3 bases and J by 11 bases, with 16 bases between. The CDR3 is CSASPDRSRAFF. CDR3 sequence (DNA): TGCAGTGCTAGCCCGGACCGCTCCCGGGCTTTCTTT.

This clonotype came up many times. The gene calls are TRBV28 and TRBJ1-5; TRBD1 might be the D (5 bases). Between the trimmed V and J ends, which lost 3 bases and 0 bases, there was a span of 12 bases. CDR1 and CDR2 from the germline V gene are MDHEN and SYDVKM. The CDR3 contains 16 residues. The CDR3 DNA reads as TGTGCCAGCAGTTTTCTGCCGGGGGGTAGCAATCAGCCCCAGCATTTT. As protein: CASSFLPGGSNQPQHF. Full variable domain (outside the CDR3, taken from reference TRBV28 and TRBJ1-5): DVKVTQSSRYLVKRTGEKVFLECVQDMDHENMFWYRQDPGLGLRLIYFSYDVKMKEKGDIPEGYSVSREKKERFSLILESASTNQTSMYLCASSFLPGGSNQPQHFGDGTRLSIL.

This clonotype occurred many times. The rearrangement joins TRBV20-1 to TRBJ1-5, with unresolved D. This CDR3 spans 10 amino acids. Germline V CDR1 and CDR2: DFQATT, SNEGSKA (reference sequence). Trimming shortened V by 4 bases and J by 11 bases, and 9 bases separated the two germline ends. The CDR3 DNA is TGCAGTGCTATGCTATTAGCCCAGCATTTT. As protein: CSAMLLAQHF.

V and J are TRBV6-2 or TRBV6-3 and TRBJ2-7; no reliable D call. Germline V gene sequence: CDR1 MNHEY, CDR2 SVGEGT. CDR3 length: 14 residues. V was clipped by 10 bases and J by 2 bases, with 18 bases between them. In DNA form, the CDR3 reads TGTGCCATCCGGTCGTTGACGGTCACCTACGAGCAGTACTTC. It is translated as CAIRSLTVTYEQYF.

The chain has TRBV28 and TRBJ2-1, with 10 bases aligning to TRBD2. The V and J ends lost 5 bases and 4 bases, in that order; junction bases with no gene match: 8. CDR1 is MDHEN and CDR2 is SYDVKM in the germline V gene. The CDR3 is 16 amino acids. CDR3 residues: CASSVLAGVGYNEQFF. CDR3 coding DNA: TGTGCCAGCAGTGTCCTAGCGGGAGTGGGTTACAATGAGCAGTTCTTC.

This chain joins TRBV24-1 and TRBJ2-1; D not resolved. The CDR3 has 16 amino acids. CDR1 KGHDR and CDR2 SFDVKD come from the germline V gene. With 4 bases removed from V and 6 bases from J, the gap between germline ends came to 18 bases. The CDR3 reads CATSDPSPDHRNEQFF. The CDR3, as DNA: TGTGCCACCAGTGACCCCTCTCCGGACCATCGCAATGAGCAGTTCTTC.

Many counts were recorded for this clonotype. V is TRBV12-3 or TRBV12-4 and J is TRBJ2-2; D is uncertain. The CDR3 has 12 amino acids. Trimming removed 6 bases at V and 8 bases at J, with 10 bases between. The CDR3 nucleotides read TGTGCCAGCAGCCCCCCGGAGGGGGAGCTGTTTTTT. Amino acids: CASSPPEGELFF.

This clonotype appeared many times. J is TRBJ2-5 and V is TRBV4-1; D is unclear. V was shortened by 0 bases and J by 0 bases, with 8 bases between the two germline ends. This CDR3 spans 15 amino acids. CDR1 is MGHRA, CDR2 YSYEKL, per germline. CDR3 sequence (DNA): TGCGCCAGCAGCCAAGATGGGATGTACCAAGAGACCCAGTACTTC. This codes for CASSQDGMYQETQYF.

This clonotype was recorded a few times. V is TRBV7-8 and J is TRBJ1-1, with D unclear. The V end was cut by 5 bases, the J end by 2 bases, with 15 bases between. The V gene's germline CDR1 is SGHVS and CDR2 FQNEAQ. CDR3 length: 15 residues. The CDR3 here is CASSPPLDGNTEAFF. The CDR3, as DNA: TGTGCCAGCAGCCCCCCATTAGACGGCAACACTGAAGCTTTCTTT.

This clonotype was counted only a few times. The rearrangement uses TRBV5-1 and TRBJ1-2; perhaps TRBD1 as D (6 bases). Per the germline V gene, CDR1 is SGHRS and CDR2 is YFSETQ. The CDR3 extends over 13 amino acids. Trimming stripped 0 bases from V and 6 bases from J, with 9 bases between. CDR3 residues: CASSLDRVNGYTF. The CDR3 bases are TGCGCCAGCAGCTTGGACAGGGTGAATGGCTACACCTTC.

In this sample, this clonotype turned up many times. This chain connects TRBV20-1 to TRBJ2-5; TRBD1 is a possible D gene (5 bases). The CDR3 totals 10 residues. The V gene's germline CDR1 is DFQATT and CDR2 SNEGSKA (reference sequence). Trimming cost V 6 bases and J 7 bases, with 9 bases left between them. In DNA, the CDR3 is TGCAGTGCCCAGGGTGCGACCCAGTACTTC. Translating it yields CSAQGATQYF.